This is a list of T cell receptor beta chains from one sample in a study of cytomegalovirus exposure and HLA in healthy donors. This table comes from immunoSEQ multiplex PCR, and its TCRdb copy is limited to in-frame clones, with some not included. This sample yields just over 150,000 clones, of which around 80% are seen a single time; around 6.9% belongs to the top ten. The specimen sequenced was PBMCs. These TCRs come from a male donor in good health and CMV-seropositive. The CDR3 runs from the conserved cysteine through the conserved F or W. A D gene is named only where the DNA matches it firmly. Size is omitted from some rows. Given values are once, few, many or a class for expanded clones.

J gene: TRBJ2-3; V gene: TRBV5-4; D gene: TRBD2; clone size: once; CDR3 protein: CASGREGTSTDTQYF; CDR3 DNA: TGTGCCAGCGGCCGGGAGGGGACTAGCACAGATACGCAGTATTTT
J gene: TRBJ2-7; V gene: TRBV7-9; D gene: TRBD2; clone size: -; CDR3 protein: CSSGGSWEQYF; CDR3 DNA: TGTTCCAGCGGGGGCTCTTGGGAGCAGTACTTC
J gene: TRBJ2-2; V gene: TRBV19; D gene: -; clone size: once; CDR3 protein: CASIPGKVFGELFF; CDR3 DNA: TGTGCCAGTATCCCAGGGAAGGTTTTCGGGGAGCTGTTTTTT
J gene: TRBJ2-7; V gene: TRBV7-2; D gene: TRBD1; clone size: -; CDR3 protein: CASSPGQGRHEQYF; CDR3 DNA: TGTGCCAGCAGCCCTGGACAGGGCAGGCACGAGCAGTACTTC
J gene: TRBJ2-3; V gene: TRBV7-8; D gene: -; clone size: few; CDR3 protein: CASSLRQGFTDTQYF; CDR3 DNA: TGTGCCAGCAGCTTAAGGCAGGGTTTTACAGATACGCAGTATTTT
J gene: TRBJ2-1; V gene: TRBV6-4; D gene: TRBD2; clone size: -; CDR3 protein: CASSERLAESSYNEQFF; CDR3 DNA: TGTGCCAGCAGTGAACGACTAGCGGAAAGCTCCTACAATGAGCAGTTCTTC
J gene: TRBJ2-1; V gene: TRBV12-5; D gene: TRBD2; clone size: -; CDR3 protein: CASGFGTSWYEQFF; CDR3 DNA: TGTGCTAGTGGTTTCGGGACTAGCTGGTATGAGCAGTTCTTC
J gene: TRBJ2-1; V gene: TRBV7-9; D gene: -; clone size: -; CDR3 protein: CSSSLAGGSYNEQFF; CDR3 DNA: TGTTCCAGCAGCTTAGCCGGGGGCTCCTACAATGAGCAGTTCTTC
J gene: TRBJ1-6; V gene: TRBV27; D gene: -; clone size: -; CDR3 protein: CASSKLGRDKSATPLHF; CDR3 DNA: TGTGCCAGCAGTAAACTAGGCAGGGACAAGAGCGCGACACCCCTCCACTTT
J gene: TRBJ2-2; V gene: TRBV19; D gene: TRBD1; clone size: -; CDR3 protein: CASSPGTGPTGELFF; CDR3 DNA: TGTGCCAGTAGTCCCGGGACAGGACCCACCGGGGAGCTGTTTTTT
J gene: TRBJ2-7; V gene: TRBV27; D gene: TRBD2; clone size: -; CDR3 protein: CASSLRTSGRYEQYF; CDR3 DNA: TGTGCCAGCAGTTTAAGGACTAGCGGGAGGTACGAGCAGTACTTC
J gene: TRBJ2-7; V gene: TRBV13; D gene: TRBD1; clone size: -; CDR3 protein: CASSVTSGQKAYEQYF; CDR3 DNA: TGTGCCAGCAGCGTAACATCGGGACAGAAGGCCTACGAGCAGTACTTC
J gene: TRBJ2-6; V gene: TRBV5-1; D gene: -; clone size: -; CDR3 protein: CASSAIQGLSSGANVLTF; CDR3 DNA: TGCGCCAGCAGCGCGATACAGGGACTAAGCTCTGGGGCCAACGTCCTGACTTTC
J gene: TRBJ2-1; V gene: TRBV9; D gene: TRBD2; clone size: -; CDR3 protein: CASSIGTSGMNEQFF; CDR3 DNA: TGTGCCAGCAGCATCGGGACTAGCGGGATGAATGAGCAGTTCTTC